This TCR beta chain was recovered during a study of T-cell memory formation after mild COVID-19 (dated by TCRdb to 2020 to 2022). A note on the overall study: TCR sequence clusters from the two donors were found to be largely donor specific. In a couple of donors, T-cell clones that expanded and contracted after mild COVID-19 were tracked by sequencing TCRalpha and TCRbeta repertoires over time. The cohort comprised two young, previously healthy adult volunteers, one female and one male. Broad study findings and their caveats: Whether the second-wave clones peaking on day 37 were SARS-CoV-2 specific was not confirmed. Contracting CD4+ clones were located mainly in the CM and EM memory subsets, whereas CD8+ clones were found to be enriched in EMRA. Some responding clones were found in pre-infection memory, which suggests that pre-existing cross-reactive memory T cells took part in the SARS-CoV-2 response. Clones that contracted from day 15 to 85 showed balanced CD4/CD8 phenotypes, whereas a second wave of clones that expanded from day 15 to 37 leaned towards CD4+. Only a couple of mild cases were covered in the study, and larger cohorts including severe cases with pre-infection samples were considered necessary.

In its sample, this clonotype was seen a few times. Its specific antigen is unknown. One junction end disagrees with the germline gene, perhaps due to a read error. Ficoll-Paque density gradient centrifugation was the method used to isolate PBMCs. Sequencing was carried out with an Illumina NovaSeq 6000. Using 5'RACE with constant-segment primers, TCRalpha and TCRbeta cDNA libraries were constructed, with sample barcodes and unique molecular identifiers added in the process. RNA was extracted from every sample with Trizol reagent. Library amplification was performed in two PCR steps, and a second sample barcode and Illumina TruSeq adapters were introduced in the second step. Sequencing of libraries was performed on an Illumina NovaSeq with 2 x 150 bp paired-end reads. Processing in the source paper ran as follows. The reads were demultiplexed and collapsed into UMI-guided consensus sequences using migec v1.2.7. Using mixcr v2.1.11, UMI consensuses were aligned to TRA and TRB V and J templates and then assembled into clonotypes. Expanded or contracted clonotypes were those called significant by both edgeR and NoisET, with noise models trained on biological replicates. For edgeR calls, the thresholds were a false discovery rate-adjusted p below 0.01 and a log2 fold-change of 1. PCA with hierarchical clustering of max-normalized trajectories of the 1000 most abundant clonotypes was used as exploratory dynamics analysis. Separately sequenced CD4+ and CD8+ repertoires were used to assign the CD4 or CD8 phenotype of responding clones. The public sequencing data were trimmed at Q25 with fastp and processed into clonotypes with MiXCR by TCRdb, which kept only in-frame beta chains. Each entry merges the rows of one CDR3 protein and shows their most common DNA and genes. The V and J calls follow TCRdb's processing rather than the paper's. Counted in this sample were tens of thousands of distinct CDR3 sequences; under 7.5% of them appeared once. 1.2% to 1.5% of the sample is taken by the ten largest.

CDR1 is given as SGHTA and CDR2 as FQGTGA, both from the germline V gene. The CDR3 covers 16 residues, taking in both the cysteine and the phenylalanine. Only the CDR3 DNA stays, 48 bases, in frame from base 1. Sample: PBMCs or a T cell subset sorted from them (not recorded which). The receptor was derived from a man younger than 35 who had mild COVID-19 (a few samples of this study predate the infection). The sample titles of this study are shuffled in the database, so cell type and time point are left out; the donor was told from shared clones. The chain employs TRBV7-3 and TRBJ1-2; the D segment could be TRBD1, given 5 matching bases. In nucleotides, the sequence is TGTGCCAGCAGCCTAACCCCCCGGGACGGGCTCTATGGCTACACCTTC. Its protein product is CASSLTPRDGLYGYTF.